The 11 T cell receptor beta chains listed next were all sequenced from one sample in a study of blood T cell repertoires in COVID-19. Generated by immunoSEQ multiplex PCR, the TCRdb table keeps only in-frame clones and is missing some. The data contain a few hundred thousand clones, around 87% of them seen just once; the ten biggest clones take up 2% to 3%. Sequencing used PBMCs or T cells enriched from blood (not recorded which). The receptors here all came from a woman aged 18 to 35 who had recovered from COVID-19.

The CDR3 reads CASSQYPEVANYGYTF. The CDR3 region has the DNA TGTGCCAGCAGCCAATACCCGGAGGTGGCTAACTATGGCTACACCTTC. The J gene is TRBJ1-2, the V gene TRBV16; D remains unclear. This CDR3 comprises 16 residues. Trimming shortened V by 1 base and J by 0 bases, and 12 bases separated the two germline ends. CDR1 and CDR2 from the germline V gene are KGHSY and FQNENV.

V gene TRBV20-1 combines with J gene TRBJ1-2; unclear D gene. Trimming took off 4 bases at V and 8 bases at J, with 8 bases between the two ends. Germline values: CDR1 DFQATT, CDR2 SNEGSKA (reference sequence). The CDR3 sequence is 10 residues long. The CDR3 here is CSATGMGYTF. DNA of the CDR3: TGCAGTGCTACGGGGATGGGCTACACCTTC.

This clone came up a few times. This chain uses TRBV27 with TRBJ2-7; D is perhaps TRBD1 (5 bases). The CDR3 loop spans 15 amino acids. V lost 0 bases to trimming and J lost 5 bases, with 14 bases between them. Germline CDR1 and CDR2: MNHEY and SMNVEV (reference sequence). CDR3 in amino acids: CASSLSVGQGNEQYF. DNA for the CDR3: TGTGCCAGCAGTTTATCGGTGGGGCAGGGAAACGAGCAGTACTTC.

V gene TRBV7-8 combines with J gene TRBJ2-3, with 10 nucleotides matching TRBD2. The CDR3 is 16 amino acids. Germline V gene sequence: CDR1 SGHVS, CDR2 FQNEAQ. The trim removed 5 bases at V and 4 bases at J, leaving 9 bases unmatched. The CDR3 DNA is TGTGCCAGCAGCCCTCAAACTAGCGGGGTATCAGATACGCAGTATTTT. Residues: CASSPQTSGVSDTQYF. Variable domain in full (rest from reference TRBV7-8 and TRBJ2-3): GAGVSQSPRYKVAKRGQDVALRCDPISGHVSLFWYQQALGQGPEFLTYFQNEAQLDKSGLPSDRFFAERPEGSVSTLKIQRTQQEDSAVYLCASSPQTSGVSDTQYFGPGTRLTVL.

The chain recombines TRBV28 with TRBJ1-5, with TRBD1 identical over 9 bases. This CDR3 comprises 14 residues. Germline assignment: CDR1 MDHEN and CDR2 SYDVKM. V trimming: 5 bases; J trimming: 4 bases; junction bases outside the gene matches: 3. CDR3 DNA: TGTGCCAGCAGTCACAGGGGGCGAAATCAGCCCCAGCATTTT. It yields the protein CASSHRGRNQPQHF. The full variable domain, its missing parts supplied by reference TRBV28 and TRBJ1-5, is DVKVTQSSRYLVKRTGEKVFLECVQDMDHENMFWYRQDPGLGLRLIYFSYDVKMKEKGDIPEGYSVSREKKERFSLILESASTNQTSMYLCASSHRGRNQPQHFGDGTRLSIL.

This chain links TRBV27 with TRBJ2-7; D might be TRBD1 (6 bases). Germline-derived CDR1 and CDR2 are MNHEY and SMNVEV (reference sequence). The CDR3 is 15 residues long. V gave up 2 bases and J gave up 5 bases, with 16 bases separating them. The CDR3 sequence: CASSLPDRFMNEQYF. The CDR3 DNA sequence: TGTGCCAGCAGTTTACCCGACAGGTTCATGAACGAGCAGTACTTC.

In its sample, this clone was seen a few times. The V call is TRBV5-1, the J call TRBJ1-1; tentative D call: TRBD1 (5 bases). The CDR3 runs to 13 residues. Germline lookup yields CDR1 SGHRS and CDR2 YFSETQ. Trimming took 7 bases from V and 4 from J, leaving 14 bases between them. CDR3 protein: CASVSSQGTEAFF. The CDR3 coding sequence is TGCGCCAGCGTGTCCAGTCAGGGCACTGAAGCTTTCTTT.

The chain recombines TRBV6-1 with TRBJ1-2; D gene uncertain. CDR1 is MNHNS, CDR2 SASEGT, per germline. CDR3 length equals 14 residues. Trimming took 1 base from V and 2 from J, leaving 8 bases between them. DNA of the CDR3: TGTGCCAGCAGTGAAGGGGTTAGCAACTATGGCTACACCTTC. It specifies CASSEGVSNYGYTF.

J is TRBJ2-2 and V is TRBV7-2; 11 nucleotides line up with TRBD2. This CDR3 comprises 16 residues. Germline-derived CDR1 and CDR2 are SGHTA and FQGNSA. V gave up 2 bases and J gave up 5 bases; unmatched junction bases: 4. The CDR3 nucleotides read TGTGCCAGCAGCTTACTCCTAGCGGGGGGAACCGGGGAGCTGTTTTTT. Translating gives CASSLLLAGGTGELFF. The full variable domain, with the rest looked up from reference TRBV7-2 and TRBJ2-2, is GAGVSQSPSNKVTEKGKDVELRCDPISGHTALYWYRQSLGQGLEFLIYFQGNSAPDKSGLPSDRFSAERTGGSVSTLTIQRTQQEDSAVYLCASSLLLAGGTGELFFGEGSRLTVL.

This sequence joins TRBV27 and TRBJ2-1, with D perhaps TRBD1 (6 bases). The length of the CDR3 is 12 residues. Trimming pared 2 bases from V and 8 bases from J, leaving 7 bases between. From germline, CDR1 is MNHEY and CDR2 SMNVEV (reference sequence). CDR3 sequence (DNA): TGTGCCAGCAGTTTAGGGGGCTATGAGCAGTTCTTC. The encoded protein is CASSLGGYEQFF.

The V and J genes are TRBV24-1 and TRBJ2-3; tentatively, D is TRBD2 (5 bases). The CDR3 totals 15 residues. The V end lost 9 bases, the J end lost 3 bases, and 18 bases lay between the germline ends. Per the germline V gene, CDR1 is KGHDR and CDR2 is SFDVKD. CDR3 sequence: CATDPGNQATDTQYF. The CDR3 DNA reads TGTGCCACCGATCCCGGGAATCAAGCGACAGATACGCAGTATTTT.